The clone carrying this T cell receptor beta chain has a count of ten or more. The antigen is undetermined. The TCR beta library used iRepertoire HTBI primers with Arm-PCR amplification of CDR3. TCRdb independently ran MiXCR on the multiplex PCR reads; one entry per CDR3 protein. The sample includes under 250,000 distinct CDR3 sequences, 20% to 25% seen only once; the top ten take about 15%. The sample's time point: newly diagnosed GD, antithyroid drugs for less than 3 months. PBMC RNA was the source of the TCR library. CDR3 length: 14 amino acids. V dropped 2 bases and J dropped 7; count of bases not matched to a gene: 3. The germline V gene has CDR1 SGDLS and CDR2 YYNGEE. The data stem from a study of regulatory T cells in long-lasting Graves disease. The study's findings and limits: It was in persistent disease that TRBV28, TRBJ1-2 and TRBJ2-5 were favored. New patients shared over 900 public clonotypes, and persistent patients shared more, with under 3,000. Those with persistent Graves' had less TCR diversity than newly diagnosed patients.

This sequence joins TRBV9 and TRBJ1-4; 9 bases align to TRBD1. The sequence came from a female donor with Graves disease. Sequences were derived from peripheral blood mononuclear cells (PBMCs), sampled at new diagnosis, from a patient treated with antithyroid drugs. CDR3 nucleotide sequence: TGTGCCAGCAGCGTCGGGACAGGGACTGAAAAACTGTTTTTT. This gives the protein CASSVGTGTEKLFF.